What follows are 32 T cell receptor beta chains derived from one specimen sequenced in a study of blood T cell repertoires in COVID-19. Profiled with immunoSEQ multiplex PCR; TCRdb holds only in-frame clones, not every one. The repertoire holds about 18,000 clones, with around 85% as singletons. Specimen: peripheral blood. The receptors were sampled from a middle-aged man with active or convalescent COVID-19.

The CDR3 DNA reads TGTGCCAGCAGCCGCACCGGGACAGGGCTTCAGCCCCAGCATTTT. Translated, it gives CASSRTGTGLQPQHF. The chain employs TRBV6-5 and TRBJ1-5, with 9 bases lining up with TRBD1. The V gene's germline CDR1 is MNHEY and CDR2 SVGAGI. V shed 6 bases, J shed 6 bases, and the junction held 9 bases outside the gene matches. The CDR3 has 15 amino acids.

V gene TRBV6-4 combines with J gene TRBJ2-3, with 11 bases identical to TRBD2. From germline, CDR1 is MRHNA and CDR2 SNTAGT. The CDR3 spans 12 residues. The V gene end was trimmed by 3 bases and the J gene end by 10 bases; junction bases not matched to a gene: 0. CDR3 in DNA: TGTGCCAGCAGTGATAGCGGGGGGGCGCAGTATTTT. Its protein product is CASSDSGGAQYF.

The V and J genes are TRBV5-6 and TRBJ1-2, with D hard to call. The length of the CDR3 is 14 residues. V lost 5 bases, J lost 4 bases, and 15 bases lay in between. Germline V gene sequence: CDR1 SGHDT, CDR2 YYEEEE. DNA of the CDR3: TGTGCCAGCAGGCGGAGGGCAAACACCTATGGCTACACCTTC. It is translated as CASRRRANTYGYTF.

The V call is TRBV6-6, the J call TRBJ2-7; TRBD1 agrees at 10 bases. This CDR3 region has 15 residues. Unmatched junction bases numbered 7, after V lost 4 bases and J lost 4 bases. The germline gives CDR1 MNHNY, CDR2 SVGAGI (reference sequence). The CDR3 nucleotides read TGTGCCAGCAGTTCCTTCGACAGGGGGCTATACGAGCAGTACTTC. Translated: CASSSFDRGLYEQYF.

The V and J genes are TRBV7-9 and TRBJ2-1, with TRBD2 matching 9 bases. V shed 5 bases, J shed 9 bases, and the junction held 8 bases outside the gene matches. This CDR3 is 14 amino acids long. Germline-derived CDR1 and CDR2 are SEHNR and FQNEAQ (reference sequence). The CDR3 protein is CASSRAIAGVEQFF. The CDR3 DNA sequence: TGTGCCAGCAGCCGGGCTATAGCGGGGGTTGAGCAGTTCTTC.

This clone has a single count. V is TRBV7-2 and J is TRBJ2-3, with TRBD2 identical over 10 bases. Germline CDR1 reads SGHTA; CDR2 reads FQGNSA. The V and J ends lost 4 bases and 2 bases, in that order; junction bases with no gene match: 15. The CDR3 length is 19 residues. The CDR3 loop reads CASSSKSASGGHLTDTQYF. CDR3 nucleotide sequence: TGTGCCAGCAGCTCAAAATCGGCTAGCGGGGGCCATCTCACAGATACGCAGTATTTT.

The V call is TRBV6-5, the J call TRBJ1-1; 10 nucleotides line up with TRBD1. CDR3 length: 15 amino acids. Germline loops: CDR1 MNHEY, CDR2 SVGAGI. V gave up 6 bases and J gave up 4 bases; unmatched junction bases: 8. As DNA, the CDR3 is TGTGCCAGCAGAACTACATGGACAGGGGGCACTGAAGCTTTCTTT. Protein sequence: CASRTTWTGGTEAFF.

The V gene is TRBV4-1, the J gene TRBJ1-1; 8 bases map to TRBD1. The CDR3 consists of 15 residues. Germline V gives CDR1 MGHRA, CDR2 YSYEKL. V lost 4 bases to trimming and J lost 1 base; unmatched junction nucleotides: 5. This CDR3 is CASSRTDRENTEAFF. As DNA, the CDR3 is TGCGCCAGCAGCCGGACGGACAGGGAGAACACTGAAGCTTTCTTT.

The chain recombines TRBV20-1 with TRBJ1-5; no definite D call. V shed 3 bases and J shed 2 bases, with 11 bases lying between them. Germline V lookup: CDR1 DFQATT, CDR2 SNEGSKA (reference sequence). CDR3 length: 14 residues. CDR3 bases: TGCAGTGCTAGTTCCGGGAAGGGCAATCAGCCCCAGCATTTT. Its translation: CSASSGKGNQPQHF.

The chain combines TRBV5-1 with TRBJ1-1, with a tentative D call TRBD1 (6 bases). The CDR3 has 14 amino acids. The V end was cut by 0 bases, the J end by 0 bases, with 6 bases between. Germline assignment: CDR1 SGHRS and CDR2 YFSETQ. The CDR3 DNA is TGCGCCAGCAGCTTGGGGACAGTGAACACTGAAGCTTTCTTT. It encodes CASSLGTVNTEAFF.

This clone was observed once. V usage is TRBV27 and J usage is TRBJ1-1; D call uncertain. Trimming removed 8 bases at V and 0 bases at J, with 10 bases between. There are 13 residues in the CDR3. Germline V CDR1 and CDR2: MNHEY, SMNVEV (reference sequence). CDR3 DNA: TGTGCCAGCTCAGGTGAGATGAACACTGAAGCTTTCTTT. Its translation is CASSGEMNTEAFF.

The V call is TRBV27, the J call TRBJ1-5; 7 bases align to TRBD1. This CDR3 is 15 amino acids long. Germline CDR1 MNHEY, CDR2 SMNVEV (reference sequence). Germline trimming cut 2 bases from V and 7 bases from J; bases unmatched to any gene: 8. CDR3 sequence reads: CASSLGQGVGQPQHF. CDR3 nucleotide sequence: TGTGCCAGCAGTTTAGGGCAGGGGGTAGGACAGCCCCAGCATTTT.

The chain is built from TRBV13 and TRBJ1-1, with TRBD1 matching over 9 bases. The CDR3 loop spans 15 amino acids. The germline V gene has CDR1 PRHDT and CDR2 FYEKMQ (reference sequence). V lost 3 bases, J lost 3 bases, and 5 bases stayed unmatched. The CDR3 DNA reads TGTGCCAGCAGCTTGGGGACAGGGTCCTACACTGAAGCTTTCTTT. Encoded protein: CASSLGTGSYTEAFF.

A few counts support this clone. The chain employs TRBV3-1 (or the pseudogene TRBV3-2) and TRBJ1-2; TRBD1 might be the D (6 bases). This CDR3 is built from 14 residues. Trimming took off 4 bases at V and 4 bases at J, with 13 bases between the two ends. Per germline, CDR1 LGHDT and CDR2 YNNKEL (reference sequence). The CDR3 sequence: CASSPPLGAYGYTF. CDR3 bases: TGTGCCAGCAGCCCCCCCCTGGGGGCCTATGGCTACACCTTC.

The chain is built from TRBV7-8 and TRBJ2-5, with 8 nucleotides matching TRBD2. The CDR3 is made up of 13 amino acids. The junction had 2 bases not matched to a gene; V was cut back by 5 bases and J by 3 bases. From germline, CDR1 is SGHVS and CDR2 FQNEAQ. Here the CDR3 reads CASSRGGEETQYF. In DNA, the CDR3 is TGTGCCAGCAGCCGGGGGGGTGAAGAGACCCAGTACTTC.

The chain links TRBV5-1 to TRBJ2-2; possible D gene TRBD2, 5 bases. The CDR3 covers 15 residues. Germline V CDR1 and CDR2: SGHRS, YFSETQ. The V end lost 4 bases, the J end lost 0 bases, and 10 bases lay between the germline ends. This CDR3 is CASSPGSANTGELFF. The CDR3 coding sequence is TGCGCCAGCAGCCCTGGGAGCGCGAACACCGGGGAGCTGTTTTTT.

There are a few counts of this clone. The V call is TRBV2, the J call TRBJ2-3; 8 nucleotides line up with TRBD1. V was clipped by 6 bases and J by 8 bases; unmatched bases: 4. This CDR3 spans 12 amino acids. The germline CDR1 and CDR2 sequences are SNHLY and FYNNEI. Here the CDR3 reads CASRGTGTTQYF. CDR3 coding DNA: TGTGCCAGCAGGGGGACAGGAACTACGCAGTATTTT.

The chain combines TRBV19 with TRBJ1-6; unclear D gene. Germline V gives CDR1 LNHDA, CDR2 SQIVND (reference sequence). This CDR3 has 15 amino acids. The germline V and J ends were trimmed by 9 bases and 0 bases, with 12 bases remaining between them. The CDR3 DNA reads TGTGCCAGCGGACCCACTAGCTCCTATAATTCACCCCTCCACTTT. It is translated as CASGPTSSYNSPLHF.

The V call is TRBV5-1, the J call TRBJ2-3; 9 positions agree with TRBD1. The CDR3 sequence is 14 residues long. CDR1 and CDR2 (germline): SGHRS, YFSETQ. V was clipped by 5 bases and J by 3 bases; unmatched bases: 4. The CDR3, as DNA: TGCGCCAGCAGACCTGACAGGGGGACAGATACGCAGTATTTT. Encoded protein: CASRPDRGTDTQYF.

The chain is built from TRBV11-2 and TRBJ2-7; D gene unclear. The CDR3 runs 15 residues. V was trimmed by 1 base and J by 0 bases, leaving 10 bases between them. CDR1 is SGHAT, CDR2 FQNNGV, per germline. CDR3 DNA sequence: TGTGCCAGCAGCTTAGCACCTTTAGTCTCCTACGAGCAGTACTTC. Translated, it gives CASSLAPLVSYEQYF.

The chain employs TRBV12-3 or TRBV12-4 and TRBJ2-7; maybe TRBD2 (5 bases). V gave up 8 bases and J gave up 6 bases, with 17 bases separating them. The CDR3 totals 13 residues. The CDR3 DNA follows: TGTGCCAGCGGAAATTGGGGTCGGGGCGAGCAGTACTTC. Translating gives CASGNWGRGEQYF.

This chain connects TRBV27 to TRBJ2-3; TRBD1 matches at 11 bases. The CDR3 totals 18 residues. Germline loops: CDR1 MNHEY, CDR2 SMNVEV (reference sequence). The V and J ends lost 0 bases and 5 bases, in that order; junction bases with no gene match: 10. CDR3 loop: CASSLSIGRTGGRDTQYF. CDR3 nucleotides: TGTGCCAGCAGTTTATCGATAGGGCGGACAGGGGGCAGAGATACGCAGTATTTT.

This sequence joins TRBV18 and TRBJ1-5, with TRBD1 as a possible D gene (5 bases). CDR1 is KGHSH, CDR2 LQKENI, per germline. The CDR3 consists of 13 residues. The V and J ends lost 6 bases and 7 bases respectively, with 13 bases between them. The CDR3 sequence is CASSPGTLQPQHF. CDR3 nucleotides: TGTGCCAGCTCCCCTGGGACTTTACAGCCCCAGCATTTT.

The rearrangement links TRBV4-3 to TRBJ1-2, with TRBD1 matching over 7 bases. Unmatched junction bases numbered 4, after V lost 0 bases and J lost 3 bases. This CDR3 region has 15 residues. Germline V CDR1 and CDR2: LGHNA, YSLEER. The CDR3 sequence: CASSQENRGDYGYTF. The CDR3 region has the DNA TGCGCCAGCAGCCAAGAGAACAGGGGTGACTATGGCTACACCTTC.

The rearrangement uses TRBV29-1 and TRBJ2-3, with D perhaps TRBD1 (5 bases). This CDR3 is 11 amino acids long. The V gene's germline CDR1 is SQVTM and CDR2 ANQGSEA. The CDR3 spells CKGEGADTQYF. The CDR3, as DNA: TGCAAAGGGGAAGGGGCAGATACGCAGTATTTT.

The rearrangement links TRBV10-1 to TRBJ2-1; 8 nucleotides agree with TRBD2. V lost 11 bases, J lost 2 bases, and 5 bases stayed unmatched. CDR3 length equals 13 residues. Germline loops: CDR1 WNHNN, CDR2 SYGVQD (reference sequence). The CDR3 DNA is TGCGCCTGCGGGGGGTTTGCCTACAATGAGCAGTTCTTC. Amino acid sequence: CACGGFAYNEQFF.

V gene TRBV7-2 combines with J gene TRBJ2-3; 12 bases are a match to TRBD2. V gave up 5 bases and J gave up 3 bases; unmatched junction bases: 9. This CDR3 is 17 amino acids long. CDR1 and CDR2 (germline): SGHTA, FQGNSA. The CDR3 coding sequence is TGTGCCAGCAGCCAATTCGCTAGCGGGGGGGCGACAGATACGCAGTATTTT. It translates to CASSQFASGGATDTQYF.

The chain has TRBV5-8 and TRBJ2-7; D gene ambiguous. This CDR3 contains 12 residues. The ends were cut back, 4 bases at V and 5 bases at J, with 10 bases in the middle. Germline V lookup: CDR1 SGHTS, CDR2 YDEGEE. This CDR3 is CASSPFPHEQYF. CDR3 DNA: TGTGCCAGCAGCCCATTCCCCCACGAGCAGTACTTC.

V gene TRBV27 combines with J gene TRBJ1-1; D is possibly TRBD1 (5 bases). Trimming pared 3 bases from V and 5 bases from J, leaving 16 bases between. The length of the CDR3 is 15 residues. The germline CDR1 and CDR2 sequences are MNHEY and SMNVEV (reference sequence). CDR3 nucleotide sequence: TGTGCCAGCAGTTTGCGTCAGGGAAGGATAACTGAAGCTTTCTTT. It translates to CASSLRQGRITEAFF.

The chain carries TRBV9 and TRBJ2-5, with D perhaps matching TRBD2 (6 bases). The germline V gene has CDR1 SGDLS and CDR2 YYNGEE. This CDR3 is built from 14 residues. V was shortened by 4 bases and J by 5 bases, with 15 bases between the two germline ends. The CDR3 DNA is TGTGCCAGCAGCCCGCGACTAGGAGTGGAGACCCAGTACTTC. Protein product: CASSPRLGVETQYF.

Only one count was recorded for this clone. The chain carries TRBV11-2 and TRBJ2-5; 8 bases map to TRBD1. This CDR3 region has 14 residues. The V and J ends lost 6 bases and 3 bases, in that order; junction bases with no gene match: 6. Germline CDR1 and CDR2: SGHAT and FQNNGV. The CDR3 spells CASSGQGGEETQYF. CDR3 nucleotide sequence: TGTGCCAGCAGTGGACAGGGTGGGGAAGAGACCCAGTACTTC.

The rearrangement uses TRBV28 and TRBJ2-7; 9 nucleotides align to TRBD2. V gave up 6 bases and J gave up 3 bases; unmatched junction bases: 12. Germline assignment: CDR1 MDHEN and CDR2 SYDVKM. The CDR3 covers 16 residues. This CDR3 reads CASSGMIAGVNYEQYF. The CDR3 DNA sequence: TGTGCCAGCAGCGGAATGATAGCGGGGGTTAACTACGAGCAGTACTTC.